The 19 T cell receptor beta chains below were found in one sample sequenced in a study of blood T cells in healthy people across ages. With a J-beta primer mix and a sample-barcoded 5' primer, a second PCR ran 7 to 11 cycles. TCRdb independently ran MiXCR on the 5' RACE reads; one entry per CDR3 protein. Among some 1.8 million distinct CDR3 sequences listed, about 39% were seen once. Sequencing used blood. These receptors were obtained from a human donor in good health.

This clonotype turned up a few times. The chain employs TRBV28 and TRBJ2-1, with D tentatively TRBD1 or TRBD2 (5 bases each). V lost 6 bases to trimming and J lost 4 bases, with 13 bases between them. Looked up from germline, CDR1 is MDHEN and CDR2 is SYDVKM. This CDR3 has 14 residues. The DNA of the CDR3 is TGTGCCAGCAGATATCGGGACGGGTACAATGAGCAGTTCTTC. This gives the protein CASRYRDGYNEQFF.

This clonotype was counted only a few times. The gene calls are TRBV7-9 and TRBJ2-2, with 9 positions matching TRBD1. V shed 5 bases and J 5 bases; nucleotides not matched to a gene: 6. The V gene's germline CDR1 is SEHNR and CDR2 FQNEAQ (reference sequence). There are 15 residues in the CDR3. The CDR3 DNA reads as TGTGCCAGCAGCCCTACGGACAGGGGTACCGGGGAGCTGTTTTTT. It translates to CASSPTDRGTGELFF. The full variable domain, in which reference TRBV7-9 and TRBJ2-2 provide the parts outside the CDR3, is DTGVSQNPRHKITKRGQNVTFRCDPISEHNRLYWYRQTLGQGPEFLTYFQNEAQLEKSRLLSDRFSAERPKGSFSTLEIQRTEQGDSAMYLCASSPTDRGTGELFFGEGSRLTVL.

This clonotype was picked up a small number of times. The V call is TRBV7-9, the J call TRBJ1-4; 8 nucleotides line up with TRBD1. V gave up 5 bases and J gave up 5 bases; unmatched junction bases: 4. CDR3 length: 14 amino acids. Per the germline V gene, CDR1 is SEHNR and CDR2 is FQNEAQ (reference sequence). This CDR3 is CASSPRQGNEKLFF. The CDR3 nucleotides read TGTGCCAGCAGCCCTCGACAGGGGAATGAAAAACTGTTTTTT. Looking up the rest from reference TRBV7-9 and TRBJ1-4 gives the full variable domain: DTGVSQNPRHKITKRGQNVTFRCDPISEHNRLYWYRQTLGQGPEFLTYFQNEAQLEKSRLLSDRFSAERPKGSFSTLEIQRTEQGDSAMYLCASSPRQGNEKLFFGSGTQLSVL.

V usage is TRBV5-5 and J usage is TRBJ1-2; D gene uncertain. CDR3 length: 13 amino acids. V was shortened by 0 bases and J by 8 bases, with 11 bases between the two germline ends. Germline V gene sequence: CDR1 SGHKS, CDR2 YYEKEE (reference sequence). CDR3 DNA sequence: TGTGCCAGCAGCTTGGCCATCTGGGAGGGCTACACCTTC. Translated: CASSLAIWEGYTF.

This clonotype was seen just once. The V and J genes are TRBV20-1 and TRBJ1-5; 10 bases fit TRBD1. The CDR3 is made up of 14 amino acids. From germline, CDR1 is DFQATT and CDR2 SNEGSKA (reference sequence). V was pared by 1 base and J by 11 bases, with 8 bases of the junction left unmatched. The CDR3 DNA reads TGCAGTGCTAGAGCGGGACAGGGGCTTCCGGCCCAGCATTTT. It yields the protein CSARAGQGLPAQHF.

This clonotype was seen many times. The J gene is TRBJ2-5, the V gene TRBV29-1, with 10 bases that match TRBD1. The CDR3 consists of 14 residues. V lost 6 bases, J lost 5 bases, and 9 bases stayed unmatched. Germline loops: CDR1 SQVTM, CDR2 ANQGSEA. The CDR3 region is CSVEPGTGAETQYF. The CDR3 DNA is TGCAGCGTAGAACCCGGGACAGGGGCCGAGACCCAGTACTTC.

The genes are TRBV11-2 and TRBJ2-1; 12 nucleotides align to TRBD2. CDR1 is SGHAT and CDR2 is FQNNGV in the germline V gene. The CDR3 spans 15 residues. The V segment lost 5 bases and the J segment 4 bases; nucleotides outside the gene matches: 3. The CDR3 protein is CASSASGGVYNEQFF. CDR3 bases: TGTGCCAGCAGCGCTAGCGGGGGGGTATACAATGAGCAGTTCTTC.

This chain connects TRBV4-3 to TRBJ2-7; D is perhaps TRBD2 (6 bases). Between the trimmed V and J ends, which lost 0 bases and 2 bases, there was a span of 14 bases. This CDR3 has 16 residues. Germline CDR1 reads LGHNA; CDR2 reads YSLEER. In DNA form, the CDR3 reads TGCGCCAGCAGCCAAGATCGGAGGGTTGGGACCTACGAGCAGTACTTC. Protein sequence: CASSQDRRVGTYEQYF.

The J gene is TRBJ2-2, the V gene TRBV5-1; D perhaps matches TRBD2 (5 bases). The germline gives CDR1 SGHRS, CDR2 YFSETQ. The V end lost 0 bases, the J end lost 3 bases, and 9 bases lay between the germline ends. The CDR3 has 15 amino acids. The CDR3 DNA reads TGCGCCAGCAGCTTGGGGGAGAGTGACACCGGGGAGCTGTTTTTT. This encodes CASSLGESDTGELFF.

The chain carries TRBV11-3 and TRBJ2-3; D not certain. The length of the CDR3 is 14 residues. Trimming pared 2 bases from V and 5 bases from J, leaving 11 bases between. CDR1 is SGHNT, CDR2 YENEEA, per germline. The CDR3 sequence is CASSLRQREDTQYF. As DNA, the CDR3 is TGTGCCAGCAGCTTACGGCAGCGTGAAGATACGCAGTATTTT.

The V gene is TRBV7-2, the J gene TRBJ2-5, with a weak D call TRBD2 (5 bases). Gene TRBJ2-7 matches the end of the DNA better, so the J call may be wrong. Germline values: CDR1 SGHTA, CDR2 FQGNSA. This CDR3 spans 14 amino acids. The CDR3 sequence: CASSPVTGAYEQYF. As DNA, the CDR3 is TGTGCCAGCAGCCCGGTCACCGGGGCCTACGAGCAGTACTTC.

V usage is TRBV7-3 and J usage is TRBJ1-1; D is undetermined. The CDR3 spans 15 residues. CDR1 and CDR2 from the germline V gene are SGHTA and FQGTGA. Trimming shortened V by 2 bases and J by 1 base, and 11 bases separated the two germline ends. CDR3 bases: TGTGCCAGCAGCTTATCGGGTCTCTCGAACACTGAAGCTTTCTTT. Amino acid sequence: CASSLSGLSNTEAFF.

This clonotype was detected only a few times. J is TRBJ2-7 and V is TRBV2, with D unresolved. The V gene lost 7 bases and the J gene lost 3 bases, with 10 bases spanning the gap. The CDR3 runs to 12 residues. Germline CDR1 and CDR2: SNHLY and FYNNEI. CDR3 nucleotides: TGTGCCAGCACGAGGCCTCTCTACGAGCAGTACTTC. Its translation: CASTRPLYEQYF.

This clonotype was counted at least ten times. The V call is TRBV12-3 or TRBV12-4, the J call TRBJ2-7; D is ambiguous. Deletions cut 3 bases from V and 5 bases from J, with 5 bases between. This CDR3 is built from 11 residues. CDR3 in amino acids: CASSFSNEQYF. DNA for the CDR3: TGTGCCAGCAGTTTTTCTAACGAGCAGTACTTC.

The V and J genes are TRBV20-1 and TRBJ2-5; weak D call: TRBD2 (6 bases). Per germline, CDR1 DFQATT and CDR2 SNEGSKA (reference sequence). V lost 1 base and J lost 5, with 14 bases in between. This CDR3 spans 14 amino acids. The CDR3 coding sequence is TGCAGTGCTAGAGGGAGGGGTCCTCCGGAGACCCAGTACTTC. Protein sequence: CSARGRGPPETQYF.

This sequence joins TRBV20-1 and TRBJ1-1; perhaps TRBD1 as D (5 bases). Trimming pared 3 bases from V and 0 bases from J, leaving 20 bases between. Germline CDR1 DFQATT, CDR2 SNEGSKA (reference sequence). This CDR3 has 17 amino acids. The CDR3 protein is CSASGFRGKRMNTEAFF. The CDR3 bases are TGCAGTGCTAGTGGCTTTAGGGGCAAGAGAATGAACACTGAAGCTTTCTTT.

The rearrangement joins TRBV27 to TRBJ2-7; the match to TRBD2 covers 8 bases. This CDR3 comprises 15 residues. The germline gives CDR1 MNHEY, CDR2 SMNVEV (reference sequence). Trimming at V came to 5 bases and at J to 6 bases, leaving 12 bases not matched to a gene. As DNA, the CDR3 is TGTGCCAGCAGTCCCGGAGGCGGGGGGTTCGTCGAGCAGTACTTC. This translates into CASSPGGGGFVEQYF.

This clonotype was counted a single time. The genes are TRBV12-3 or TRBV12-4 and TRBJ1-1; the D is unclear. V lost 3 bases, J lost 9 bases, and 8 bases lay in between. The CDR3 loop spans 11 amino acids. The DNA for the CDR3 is TGTGCCAGCAGTTTGATGAAAAAAGCTTTCTTT. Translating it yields CASSLMKKAFF.

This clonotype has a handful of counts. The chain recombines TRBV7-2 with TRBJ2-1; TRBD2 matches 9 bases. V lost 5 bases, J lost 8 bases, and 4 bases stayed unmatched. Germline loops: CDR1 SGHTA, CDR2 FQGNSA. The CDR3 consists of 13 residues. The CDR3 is CASSKIAGDEQFF. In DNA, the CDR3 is TGTGCCAGCAGCAAAATAGCGGGGGATGAGCAGTTCTTC.